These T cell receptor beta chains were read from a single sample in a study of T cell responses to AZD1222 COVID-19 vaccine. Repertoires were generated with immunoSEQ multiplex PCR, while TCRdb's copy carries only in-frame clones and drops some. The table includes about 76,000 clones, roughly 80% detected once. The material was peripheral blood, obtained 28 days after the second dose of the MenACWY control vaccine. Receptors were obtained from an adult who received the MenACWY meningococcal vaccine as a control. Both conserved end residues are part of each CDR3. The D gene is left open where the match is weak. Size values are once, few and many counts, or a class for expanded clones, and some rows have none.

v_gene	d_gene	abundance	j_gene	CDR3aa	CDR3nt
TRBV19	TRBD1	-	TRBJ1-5	CASSWDSSNQPQHF	TGTGCCAGTAGTTGGGACAGTAGCAATCAGCCCCAGCATTTT
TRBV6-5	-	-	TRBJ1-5	CATRAPGGNQPQHF	TGTGCCACAAGGGCACCCGGGGGCAATCAGCCCCAGCATTTT
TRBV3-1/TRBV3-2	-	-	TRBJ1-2	CASSLSVGLRNGYTF	TGTGCCAGCAGCCTTTCGGTAGGCCTTAGAAATGGCTACACCTTC
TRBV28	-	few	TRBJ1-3	CASSPQSGKQGFSGNTIYF	TGTGCCAGCAGCCCACAGTCGGGGAAACAGGGCTTTTCTGGAAACACCATATATTTT
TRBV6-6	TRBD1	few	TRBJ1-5	CASSYGGTGSQPQHF	TGTGCCAGCAGTTACGGTGGGACAGGGTCACAGCCCCAGCATTTT
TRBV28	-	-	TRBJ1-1	CASSSPLLQMNTEAFF	TGTGCCAGCAGTTCCCCTTTACTCCAGATGAACACTGAAGCTTTCTTT
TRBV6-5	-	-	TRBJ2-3	CASSYSREVSLDTQYF	TGTGCCAGCAGTTACAGCCGGGAAGTTAGCTTGGATACGCAGTATTTT
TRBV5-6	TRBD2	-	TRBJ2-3	CASSLRFSGTTDTQYF	TGTGCCAGCAGCTTGCGCTTTAGCGGGACCACAGATACGCAGTATTTT
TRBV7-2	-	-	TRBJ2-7	CASSFKNEQYF	TGTGCCAGCAGCTTCAAGAACGAGCAGTACTTC
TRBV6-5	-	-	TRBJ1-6	CASSTDSPIHSPLHF	TGTGCCAGCAGTACCGACAGTCCCATTCATTCACCCCTCCACTTT
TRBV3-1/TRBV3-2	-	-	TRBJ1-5	CASSRSDSGNQPQHF	TGTGCCAGCAGCCGGTCCGACAGTGGCAATCAGCCCCAGCATTTT
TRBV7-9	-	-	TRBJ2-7	CASSSKIYEQYF	TGTGCCAGCAGCTCGAAAATCTACGAGCAGTACTTC
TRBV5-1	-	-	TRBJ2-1	CASSLVSVDEQFF	TGCGCCAGCAGCTTGGTCTCGGTCGATGAGCAGTTCTTC
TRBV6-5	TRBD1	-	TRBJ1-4	CASTKDRANREKLFF	TGTGCCAGCACTAAGGACAGGGCCAATCGAGAAAAACTGTTTTTT
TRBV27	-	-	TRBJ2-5	CASSFLLSSGTPPREETQYF	TGTGCCAGCAGTTTCCTCTTGTCGTCGGGTACCCCGCCCCGGGAAGAGACCCAGTACTTC
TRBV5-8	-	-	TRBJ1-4	CASRIGTAINEKLFF	TGTGCCAGCAGAATTGGGACCGCAATTAATGAAAAACTGTTTTTT
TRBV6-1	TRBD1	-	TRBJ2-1	CASSERGQGEQFF	TGTGCCAGCAGTGAAAGGGGGCAGGGTGAGCAGTTCTTC
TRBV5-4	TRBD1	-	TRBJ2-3	CASSLGTGGTDTQYF	TGTGCCAGCAGCTTGGGGACAGGGGGTACAGATACGCAGTATTTT
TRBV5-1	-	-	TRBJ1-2	CASSLRSAGSDYGYTF	TGCGCCAGCAGCTTGCGATCGGCAGGGAGTGACTATGGCTACACCTTC
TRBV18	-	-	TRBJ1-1	CASSPPARNTEAFF	TGTGCCAGCTCACCACCGGCCAGAAACACTGAAGCTTTCTTT
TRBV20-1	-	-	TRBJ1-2	CSASAGNGYTF	TGCAGTGCTAGTGCCGGGAATGGCTACACCTTC
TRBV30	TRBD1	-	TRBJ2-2	CAWMTGTTNTGELFF	TGTGCCTGGATGACAGGGACCACGAACACCGGGGAGCTGTTTTTT
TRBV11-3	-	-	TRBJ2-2	CASSRGGTGELFF	TGTGCCAGCAGCCGAGGGGGGACCGGGGAGCTGTTTTTT
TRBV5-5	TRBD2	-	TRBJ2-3	CASSLRGAGGPDTQYF	TGTGCCAGCAGCTTGAGGGGTGCGGGAGGGCCAGATACGCAGTATTTT
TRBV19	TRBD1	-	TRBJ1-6	CASSSDSGGGSPLHF	TGTGCCAGTAGTTCGGACTCAGGGGGCGGCTCACCCCTCCACTTT
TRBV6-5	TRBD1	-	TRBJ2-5	CASTRDRGRRETQYF	TGTGCCAGCACCCGGGACAGGGGGCGCCGGGAGACCCAGTACTTC
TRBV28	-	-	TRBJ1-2	CASWLGGQVSEGYGYTF	TGTGCCAGCTGGTTAGGAGGGCAGGTCTCGGAGGGCTATGGCTACACCTTC
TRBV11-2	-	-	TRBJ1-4	CASSSGVTNEKLFF	TGTGCCAGCAGCTCAGGGGTAACTAATGAAAAACTGTTTTTT